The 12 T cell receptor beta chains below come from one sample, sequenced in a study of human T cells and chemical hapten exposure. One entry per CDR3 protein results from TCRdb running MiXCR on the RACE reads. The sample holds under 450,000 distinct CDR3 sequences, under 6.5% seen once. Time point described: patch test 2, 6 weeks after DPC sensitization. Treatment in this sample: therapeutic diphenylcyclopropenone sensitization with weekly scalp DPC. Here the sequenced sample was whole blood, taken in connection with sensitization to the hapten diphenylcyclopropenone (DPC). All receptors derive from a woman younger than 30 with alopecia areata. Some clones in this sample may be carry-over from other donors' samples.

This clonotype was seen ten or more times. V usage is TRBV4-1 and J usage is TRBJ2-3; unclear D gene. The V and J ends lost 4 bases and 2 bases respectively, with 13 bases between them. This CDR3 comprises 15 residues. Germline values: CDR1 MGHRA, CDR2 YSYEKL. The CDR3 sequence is CASSPGPKDTDTQYF. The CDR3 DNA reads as TGCGCCAGCAGCCCGGGCCCTAAGGACACAGATACGCAGTATTTT.

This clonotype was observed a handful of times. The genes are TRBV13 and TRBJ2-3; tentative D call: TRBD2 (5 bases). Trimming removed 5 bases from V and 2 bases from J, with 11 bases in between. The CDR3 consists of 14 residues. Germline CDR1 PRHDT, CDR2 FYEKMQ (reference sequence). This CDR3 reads CASSIDYTTDTQYF. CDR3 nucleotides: TGTGCCAGCAGCATCGACTACACCACAGATACGCAGTATTTT.

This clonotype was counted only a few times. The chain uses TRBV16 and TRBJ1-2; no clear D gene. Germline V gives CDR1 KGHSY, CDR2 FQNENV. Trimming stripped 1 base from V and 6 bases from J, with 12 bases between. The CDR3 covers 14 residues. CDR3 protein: CASSQFLGTDGYTF. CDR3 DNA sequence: TGTGCCAGCAGCCAATTTTTGGGTACGGATGGCTACACCTTC.

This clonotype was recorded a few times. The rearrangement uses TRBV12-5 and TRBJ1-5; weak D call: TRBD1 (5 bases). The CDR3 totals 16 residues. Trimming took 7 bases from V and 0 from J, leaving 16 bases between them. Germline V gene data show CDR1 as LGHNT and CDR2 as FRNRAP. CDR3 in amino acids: CASAWGDSYSNQPQHF. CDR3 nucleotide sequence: TGTGCTAGTGCCTGGGGGGACTCTTATAGCAATCAGCCCCAGCATTTT.

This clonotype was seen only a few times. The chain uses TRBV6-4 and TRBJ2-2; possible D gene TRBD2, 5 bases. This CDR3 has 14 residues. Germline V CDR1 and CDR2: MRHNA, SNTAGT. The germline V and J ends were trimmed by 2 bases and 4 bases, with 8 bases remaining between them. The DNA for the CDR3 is TGTGCCAGCAGTGACCCCGGAGGCACCGGGGAGCTGTTTTTT. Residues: CASSDPGGTGELFF.

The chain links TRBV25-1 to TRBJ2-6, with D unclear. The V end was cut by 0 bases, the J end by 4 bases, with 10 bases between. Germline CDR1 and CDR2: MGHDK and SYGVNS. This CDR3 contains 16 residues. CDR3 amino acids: CASSEYDKVGANVLTF. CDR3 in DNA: TGTGCCAGCAGTGAATATGACAAAGTGGGGGCCAACGTCCTGACTTTC.

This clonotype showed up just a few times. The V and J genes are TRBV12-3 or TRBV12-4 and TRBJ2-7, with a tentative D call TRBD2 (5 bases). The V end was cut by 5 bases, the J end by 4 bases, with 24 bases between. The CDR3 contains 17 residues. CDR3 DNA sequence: TGTGCCAGCAGTCCGGATTCGGGCCCGGGAAGGGCGTACGAGCAGTACTTC. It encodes CASSPDSGPGRAYEQYF.

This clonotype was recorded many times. The DNA for the CDR3 is TGTGCCAGCAGCTTCGATGGCAGGGTCAATCAGCCCCAGCATTTT. Translating it yields CASSFDGRVNQPQHF. V and J are TRBV7-2 and TRBJ1-5, with a tentative D call TRBD1 (5 bases). This CDR3 spans 15 amino acids. Trimming shortened V by 3 bases and J by 3 bases, and 12 bases separated the two germline ends. Germline assignment: CDR1 SGHTA and CDR2 FQGNSA.

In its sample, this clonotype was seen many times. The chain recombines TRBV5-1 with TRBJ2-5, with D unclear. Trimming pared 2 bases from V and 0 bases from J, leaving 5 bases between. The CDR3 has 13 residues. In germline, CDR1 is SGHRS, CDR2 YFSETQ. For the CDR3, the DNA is TGCGCCAGCAGCTTCCTCAACCAAGAGACCCAGTACTTC. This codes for CASSFLNQETQYF.

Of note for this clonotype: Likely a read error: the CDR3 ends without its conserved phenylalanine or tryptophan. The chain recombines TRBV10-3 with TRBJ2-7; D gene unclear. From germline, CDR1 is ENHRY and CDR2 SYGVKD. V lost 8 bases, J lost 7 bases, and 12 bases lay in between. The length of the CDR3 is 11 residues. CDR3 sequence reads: CAIGDSGEQYI. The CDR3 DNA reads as TGTGCCATCGGAGACTCCGGGGAGCAGTACATC.

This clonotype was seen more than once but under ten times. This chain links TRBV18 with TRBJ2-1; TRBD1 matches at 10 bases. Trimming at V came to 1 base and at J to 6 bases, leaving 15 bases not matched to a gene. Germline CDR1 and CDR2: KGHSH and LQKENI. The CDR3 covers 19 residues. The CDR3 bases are TGTGCCAGCTCACCACTTCCGGAGTACGGGACAGGGGTACCCAATGAGCAGTTCTTC. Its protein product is CASSPLPEYGTGVPNEQFF.

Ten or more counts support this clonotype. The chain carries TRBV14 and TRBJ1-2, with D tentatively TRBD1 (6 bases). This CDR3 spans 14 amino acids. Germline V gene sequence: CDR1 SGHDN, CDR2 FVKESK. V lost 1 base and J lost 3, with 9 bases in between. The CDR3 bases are TGTGCCAGCAGCCAAGCCGCAGGGGACTATGGCTACACCTTC. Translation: CASSQAAGDYGYTF. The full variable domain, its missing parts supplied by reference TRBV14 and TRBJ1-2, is EAGVTQFPSHSVIEKGQTVTLRCDPISGHDNLYWYRRVMGKEIKFLLHFVKESKQDESGMPNNRFLAERTGGTYSTLKVQPAELEDSGVYFCASSQAAGDYGYTFGSGTRLTVV.